The rows below give T cell receptor beta chains drawn from one sample of a study of CD8+ T cells in alopecia areata. Repertoires were generated with immunoSEQ multiplex PCR, while TCRdb's copy carries only in-frame clones and drops some. Found here are about 200,000 clones, roughly 60% of them singletons; the top ten hold over 0.9%. The sequenced sample was CD4+ T cells sorted from blood, obtained at week 24, from a patient treated with tofacitinib. The source of these receptors is a human donor with alopecia areata. Each CDR3 is given with its conserved first and last residue. Each record gives: V gene, D gene, clone size, J gene, CDR3 protein, CDR3 DNA. D genes are given only for firm matches. For some rows the clone size is stated as once, few or many, or as a class when expanded; others skip it.

v_gene: TRBV6-6; d_gene: TRBD1; abundance: .; j_gene: TRBJ2-7; CDR3aa: CASRGTGGGYEQYF; CDR3nt: TGTGCCAGCAGGGGGACAGGGGGTGGCTACGAGCAGTACTTC
v_gene: TRBV5-1; d_gene: TRBD2; abundance: few; j_gene: TRBJ2-3; CDR3aa: CASSPGLAADTQYF; CDR3nt: TGCGCCAGCAGCCCCGGACTAGCCGCAGATACGCAGTATTTT
v_gene: TRBV30; d_gene: TRBD1; abundance: .; j_gene: TRBJ2-5; CDR3aa: CAWSSGTGFQETQYF; CDR3nt: TGTGCCTGGAGCTCCGGGACAGGGTTCCAAGAGACCCAGTACTTC
v_gene: TRBV15; d_gene: .; abundance: .; j_gene: TRBJ2-1; CDR3aa: CATSIPYNEQFF; CDR3nt: TGTGCCACCAGCATCCCCTACAATGAGCAGTTCTTC
v_gene: TRBV4-3; d_gene: .; abundance: .; j_gene: TRBJ1-1; CDR3aa: CASSQDLRGVTTEAFF; CDR3nt: TGCGCCAGCAGCCAAGATCTCCGGGGGGTCACCACTGAAGCTTTCTTT
v_gene: TRBV27; d_gene: .; abundance: .; j_gene: TRBJ2-6; CDR3aa: CASKVSGANVLTF; CDR3nt: TGTGCCAGCAAAGTGTCTGGGGCCAACGTCCTGACTTTC
v_gene: TRBV7-8; d_gene: .; abundance: .; j_gene: TRBJ2-1; CDR3aa: CASSLKDGVGEQFF; CDR3nt: TGTGCCAGCAGCTTAAAGGACGGAGTTGGTGAGCAGTTCTTC
v_gene: TRBV7-2; d_gene: TRBD1; abundance: few; j_gene: TRBJ2-2; CDR3aa: CASSRPGQGNTGELFF; CDR3nt: TGTGCCAGCAGCAGACCGGGACAGGGGAACACCGGGGAGCTGTTTTTT
v_gene: TRBV29-1; d_gene: TRBD2; abundance: .; j_gene: TRBJ2-3; CDR3aa: CSVAGTTSTDTQYF; CDR3nt: TGCAGCGTTGCCGGGACTACTAGCACAGATACGCAGTATTTT
v_gene: TRBV29-1; d_gene: .; abundance: .; j_gene: TRBJ1-1; CDR3aa: CSVGLQGSNTEAFF; CDR3nt: TGCAGCGTTGGTCTACAGGGTTCGAACACTGAAGCTTTCTTT
v_gene: TRBV29-1; d_gene: .; abundance: .; j_gene: TRBJ1-1; CDR3aa: CSVVPGGRIGNTEAFF; CDR3nt: TGCAGCGTTGTACCCGGGGGCAGAATCGGGAACACTGAAGCTTTCTTT
v_gene: TRBV4-3; d_gene: .; abundance: .; j_gene: TRBJ2-1; CDR3aa: CASSQEVAGVGDEQFF; CDR3nt: TGCGCCAGCAGCCAAGAAGTGGCAGGGGTAGGCGATGAGCAGTTCTTC
v_gene: TRBV29-1; d_gene: .; abundance: .; j_gene: TRBJ1-2; CDR3aa: CSVEGGEGYTF; CDR3nt: TGCAGCGTTGAGGGAGGGGAAGGCTACACCTTC
v_gene: TRBV4-3; d_gene: .; abundance: .; j_gene: TRBJ2-1; CDR3aa: CASSQEPGRYNEQFF; CDR3nt: TGCGCCAGCAGCCAAGAGCCCGGACGCTACAATGAGCAGTTCTTC